This TCR beta chain was recovered during a study of OX40 agonist ivuxolimab in advanced cancers. Study in general: Hepatocellular carcinoma, melanoma, renal cell or head and neck cancer affected the dose-escalation patients.

For this clone: The antigen is unknown.

TCRdb's table, derived via immunoSEQ multiplex PCR, lists solely in-frame clones and lacks some. This sample carries fewer than 45,000 clones, around 90% of them seen once, and the ten largest clones take about 13%. Autoimmune disease history or systemic immunosuppression barred patients. General study results and limits: Normalized T-cell clonal expansion was also low in some nonresponders.

This CDR3 comprises 15 residues. V was pared by 1 base and J by 4 bases, with 11 bases between. Germline values: CDR1 SGHVS, CDR2 FNYEAQ. The rearrangement joins TRBV7-6 to TRBJ2-1; D is possibly TRBD1 or TRBD2 (5 bases each). Specimen: CD4+ or CD8+ T cells sorted from blood, collected in a trial of the OX40 agonist ivuxolimab. This receptor was identified in an adult with an advanced solid tumor such as melanoma, head and neck, liver or kidney cancer. The CDR3 DNA sequence: TGTGCCAGCAGCTTAGATCGGGGCTCATACAATGAGCAGTTCTTC. Translated: CASSLDRGSYNEQFF.